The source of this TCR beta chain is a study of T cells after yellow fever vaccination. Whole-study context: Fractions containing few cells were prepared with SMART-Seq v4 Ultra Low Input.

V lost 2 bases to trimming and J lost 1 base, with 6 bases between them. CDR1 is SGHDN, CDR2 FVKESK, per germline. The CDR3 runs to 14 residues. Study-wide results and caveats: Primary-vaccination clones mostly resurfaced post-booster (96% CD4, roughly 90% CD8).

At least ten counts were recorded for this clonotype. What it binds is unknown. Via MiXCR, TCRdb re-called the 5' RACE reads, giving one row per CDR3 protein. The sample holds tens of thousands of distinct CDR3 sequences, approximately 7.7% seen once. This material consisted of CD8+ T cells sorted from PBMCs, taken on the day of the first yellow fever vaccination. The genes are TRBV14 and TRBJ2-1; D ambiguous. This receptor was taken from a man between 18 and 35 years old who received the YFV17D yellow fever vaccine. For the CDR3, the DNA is TGTGCCAGCAGCCAATACCGTTCCTACAATGAGCAGTTCTTC. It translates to CASSQYRSYNEQFF.